A single T cell receptor (beta chain) is shown here with its context. The antigen is not known. The PCR contained 60 Vbeta and 13 Jbeta primers. Repertoires were generated with immunoSEQ multiplex PCR, while TCRdb's copy carries only in-frame clones and drops some. The repertoire holds more than 140,000 clones, almost 85% seen once, with 3% to 3.5% in the top ten. The data were taken from a study of cytomegalovirus exposure and HLA in healthy donors. Study overall: Among roughly 190 million T cells, an earlier analysis found roughly 100 million unique TCR beta sequences.

General study results and limits: What a later analysis reportedly showed was that an Asian-associated ancestry cluster had fewer N-insertions than the roughly 670-donor mean.

This CDR3 contains 15 residues. The J segment lost 3 bases and the V segment lost 4 bases, leaving 8 bases of the junction unmatched. From germline, CDR1 is SGHKS and CDR2 YYEKEE (reference sequence). The clonotype originates from a man between 18 and 35 years old in good health and CMV-seropositive. Input material: PBMCs. V usage is TRBV5-5 and J usage is TRBJ2-7; 9 bases match TRBD1. CDR3 sequence reads: CASSDSGTGYYEQYF. In DNA form, the CDR3 reads TGTGCCAGCAGCGACTCCGGGACAGGGTACTACGAGCAGTACTTC.